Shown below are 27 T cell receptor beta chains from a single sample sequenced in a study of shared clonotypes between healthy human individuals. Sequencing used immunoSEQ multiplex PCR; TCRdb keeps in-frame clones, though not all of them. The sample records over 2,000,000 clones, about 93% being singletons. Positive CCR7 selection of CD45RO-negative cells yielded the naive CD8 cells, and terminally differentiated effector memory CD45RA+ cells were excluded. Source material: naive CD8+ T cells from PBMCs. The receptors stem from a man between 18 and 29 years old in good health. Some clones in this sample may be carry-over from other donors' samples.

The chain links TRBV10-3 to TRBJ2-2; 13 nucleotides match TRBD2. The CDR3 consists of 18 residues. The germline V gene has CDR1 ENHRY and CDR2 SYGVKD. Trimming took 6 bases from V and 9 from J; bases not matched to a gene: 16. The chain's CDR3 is CAISGTSGNSGGTRELFF. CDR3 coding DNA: TGTGCCATCAGCGGGACTAGCGGGAATTCTGGGGGGACCCGGGAGCTGTTTTTT.

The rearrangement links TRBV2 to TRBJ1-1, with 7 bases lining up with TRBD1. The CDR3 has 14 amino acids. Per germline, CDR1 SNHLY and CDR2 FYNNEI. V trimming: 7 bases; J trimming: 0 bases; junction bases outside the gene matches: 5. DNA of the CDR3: TGTGCCAGCACAGGGGGAAGACTGAACACTGAAGCTTTCTTT. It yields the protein CASTGGRLNTEAFF.

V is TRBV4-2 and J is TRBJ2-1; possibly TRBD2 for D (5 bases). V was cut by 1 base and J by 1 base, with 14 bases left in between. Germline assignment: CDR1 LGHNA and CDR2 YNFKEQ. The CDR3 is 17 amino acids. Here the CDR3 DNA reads TGTGCCAGCAGCCAAGTTGGAGGTAGAGGGTCCTACAATGAGCAGTTCTTC. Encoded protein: CASSQVGGRGSYNEQFF.

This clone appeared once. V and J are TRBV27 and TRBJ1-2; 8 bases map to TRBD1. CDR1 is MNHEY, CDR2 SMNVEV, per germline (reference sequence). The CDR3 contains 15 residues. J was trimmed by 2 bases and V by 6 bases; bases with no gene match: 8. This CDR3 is CASSFRQGINYGYTF. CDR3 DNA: TGTGCCAGCAGCTTCAGACAGGGGATCAACTATGGCTACACCTTC.

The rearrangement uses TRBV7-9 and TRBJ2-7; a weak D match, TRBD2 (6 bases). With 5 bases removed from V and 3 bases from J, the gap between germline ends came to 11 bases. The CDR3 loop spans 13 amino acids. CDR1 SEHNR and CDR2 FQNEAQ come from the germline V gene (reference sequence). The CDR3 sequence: CASSALAVYEQYF. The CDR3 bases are TGTGCCAGCAGCGCCTTAGCGGTCTACGAGCAGTACTTC.

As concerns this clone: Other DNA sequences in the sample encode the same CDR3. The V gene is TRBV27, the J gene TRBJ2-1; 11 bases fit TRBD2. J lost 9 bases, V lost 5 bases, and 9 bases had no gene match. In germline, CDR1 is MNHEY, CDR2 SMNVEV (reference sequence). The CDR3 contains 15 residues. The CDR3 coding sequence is TGTGCCAGCAGTCCCGGACTAGCGGGCTTAACTGAGCAGTTCTTC. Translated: CASSPGLAGLTEQFF.

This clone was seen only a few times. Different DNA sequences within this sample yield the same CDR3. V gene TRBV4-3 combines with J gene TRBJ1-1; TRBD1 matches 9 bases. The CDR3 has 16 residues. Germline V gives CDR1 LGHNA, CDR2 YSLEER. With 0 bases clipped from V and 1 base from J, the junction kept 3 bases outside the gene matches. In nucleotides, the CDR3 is TGCGCCAGCAGCCAAGAATGGACAGGGGAGAACACTGAAGCTTTCTTT. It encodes CASSQEWTGENTEAFF.

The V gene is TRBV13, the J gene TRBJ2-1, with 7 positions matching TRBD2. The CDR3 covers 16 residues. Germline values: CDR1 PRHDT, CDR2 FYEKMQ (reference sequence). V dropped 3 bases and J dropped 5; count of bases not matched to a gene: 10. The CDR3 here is CASSFPGGRPHNEQFF. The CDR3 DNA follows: TGTGCCAGCAGCTTCCCCGGGGGGAGACCACACAATGAGCAGTTCTTC.

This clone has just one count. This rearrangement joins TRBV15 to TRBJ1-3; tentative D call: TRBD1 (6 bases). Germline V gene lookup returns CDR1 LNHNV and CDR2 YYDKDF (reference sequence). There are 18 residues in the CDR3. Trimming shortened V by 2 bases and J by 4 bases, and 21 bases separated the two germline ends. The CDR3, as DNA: TGTGCCACCAGCAGATCTCCCCTGCCAGGGGCCTTCGGAAACACCATATATTTT. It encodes CATSRSPLPGAFGNTIYF.

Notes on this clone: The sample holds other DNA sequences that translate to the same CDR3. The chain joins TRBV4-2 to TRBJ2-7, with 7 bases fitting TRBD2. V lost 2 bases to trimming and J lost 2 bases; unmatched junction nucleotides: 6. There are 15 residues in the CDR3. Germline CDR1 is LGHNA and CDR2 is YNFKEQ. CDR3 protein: CASSQSTSATYEQYF. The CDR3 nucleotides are TGTGCCAGCAGCCAATCAACTAGCGCCACCTACGAGCAGTACTTC.

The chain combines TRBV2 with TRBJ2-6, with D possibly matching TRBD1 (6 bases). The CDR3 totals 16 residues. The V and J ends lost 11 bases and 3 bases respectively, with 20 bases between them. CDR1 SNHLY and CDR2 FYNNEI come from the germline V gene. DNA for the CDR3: TGTGCCGGAGCACAGGGCTGGGGCTTTGGGGCCAACGTCCTGACTTTC. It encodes CAGAQGWGFGANVLTF. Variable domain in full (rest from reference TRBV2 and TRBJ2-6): EPEVTQTPSHQVTQMGQEVILRCVPISNHLYFYWYRQILGQKVEFLVSFYNNEISEKSEIFDDQFSVERPDGSNFTLKIRSTKLEDSAMYFCAGAQGWGFGANVLTFGAGSRLTVL.

CDR3 amino acids: CASSTGTGGIDEQFF. The CDR3 DNA reads TGTGCCAGCAGTACCGGGACAGGGGGTATCGATGAGCAGTTCTTC. The chain employs TRBV6-6 and TRBJ2-1; 11 positions agree with TRBD1. Germline loops: CDR1 MNHNY, CDR2 SVGAGI (reference sequence). CDR3 length: 15 residues. Germline trimming cut 5 bases from V and 8 bases from J; bases unmatched to any gene: 8.

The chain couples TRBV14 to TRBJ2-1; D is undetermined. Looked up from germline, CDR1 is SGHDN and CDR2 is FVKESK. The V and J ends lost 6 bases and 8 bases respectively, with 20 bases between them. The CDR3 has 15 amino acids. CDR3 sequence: CASRTTTDTSDEQFF. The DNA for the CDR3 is TGTGCCAGCAGGACAACGACCGACACCTCGGATGAGCAGTTCTTC.

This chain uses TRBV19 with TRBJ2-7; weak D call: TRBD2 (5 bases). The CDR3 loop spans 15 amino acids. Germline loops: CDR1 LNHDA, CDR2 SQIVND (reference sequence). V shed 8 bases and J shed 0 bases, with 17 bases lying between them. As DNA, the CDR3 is TGTGCCAGTTCTGCTAGCCGCCTTACCTCCTACGAGCAGTACTTC. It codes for CASSASRLTSYEQYF.

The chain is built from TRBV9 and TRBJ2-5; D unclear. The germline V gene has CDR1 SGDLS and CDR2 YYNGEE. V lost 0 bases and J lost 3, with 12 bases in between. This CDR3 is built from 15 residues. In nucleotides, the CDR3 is TGTGCCAGCAGCGTAGACCCGGATGGGGAAGAGACCCAGTACTTC. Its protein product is CASSVDPDGEETQYF.

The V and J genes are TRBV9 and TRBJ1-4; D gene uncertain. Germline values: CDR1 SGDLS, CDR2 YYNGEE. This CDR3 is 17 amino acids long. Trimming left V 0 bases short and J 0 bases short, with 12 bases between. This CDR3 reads CASSVAPSEATNEKLFF. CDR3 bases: TGTGCCAGCAGCGTAGCTCCGAGCGAAGCAACTAATGAAAAACTGTTTTTT.

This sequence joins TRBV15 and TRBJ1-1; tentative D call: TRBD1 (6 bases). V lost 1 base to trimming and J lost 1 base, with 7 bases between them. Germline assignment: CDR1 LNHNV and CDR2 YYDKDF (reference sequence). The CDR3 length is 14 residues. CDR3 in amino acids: CATSRVDRNTEAFF. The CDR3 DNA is TGTGCCACCAGCAGAGTGGACAGGAACACTGAAGCTTTCTTT.

The CDR3 sequence is CASRAGVSSYNEQFF. DNA of the CDR3: TGTGCCAGCAGAGCGGGAGTGAGCTCCTACAATGAGCAGTTCTTC. V usage is TRBV27 and J usage is TRBJ2-1, with 8 bases that match TRBD2. The V gene end was trimmed by 6 bases and the J gene end by 0 bases; junction bases not matched to a gene: 4. This CDR3 region has 15 residues. Germline values: CDR1 MNHEY, CDR2 SMNVEV (reference sequence).

The CDR3 loop is CASSHRSKPGELFF. The DNA of the CDR3 is TGTGCCAGCAGCCATAGATCCAAGCCCGGGGAGCTGTTTTTT. This rearrangement joins TRBV6-4 to TRBJ2-2; no clear D gene. The ends were cut back, 6 bases at V and 6 bases at J, with 14 bases in the middle. Germline lookup yields CDR1 MRHNA and CDR2 SNTAGT. This CDR3 is built from 14 residues.

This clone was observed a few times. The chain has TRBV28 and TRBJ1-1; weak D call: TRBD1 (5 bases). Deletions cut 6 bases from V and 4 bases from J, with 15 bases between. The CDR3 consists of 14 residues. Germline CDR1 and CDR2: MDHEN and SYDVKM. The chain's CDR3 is CASRSAIGTTEAFF. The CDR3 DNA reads TGTGCCAGCAGATCGGCAATAGGGACCACTGAAGCTTTCTTT.

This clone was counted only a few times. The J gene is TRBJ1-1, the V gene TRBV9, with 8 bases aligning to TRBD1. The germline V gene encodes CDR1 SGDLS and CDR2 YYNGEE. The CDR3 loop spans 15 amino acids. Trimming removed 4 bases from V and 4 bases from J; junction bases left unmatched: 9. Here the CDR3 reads CASSQPKTGGTEAFF. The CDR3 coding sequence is TGTGCCAGCAGCCAACCCAAAACAGGGGGCACTGAAGCTTTCTTT. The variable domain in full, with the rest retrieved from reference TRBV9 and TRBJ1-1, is DSGVTQTPKHLITATGQRVTLRCSPRSGDLSVYWYQQSLDQGLQFLIQYYNGEERAKGNILERFSAQQFPDLHSELNLSSLELGDSALYFCASSQPKTGGTEAFFGQGTRLTVV.

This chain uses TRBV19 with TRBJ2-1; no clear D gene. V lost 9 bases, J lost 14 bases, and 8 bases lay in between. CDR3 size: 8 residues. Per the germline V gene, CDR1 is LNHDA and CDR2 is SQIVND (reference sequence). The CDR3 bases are TGTGCCAGCAGGAATAAGTTCTTC. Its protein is CASRNKFF.

The CDR3 protein is CASSERGIAGPQYF. CDR3 DNA: TGTGCCAGCAGTGAGAGGGGTATAGCGGGGCCTCAGTACTTC. The chain couples TRBV6-1 to TRBJ2-7; 8 positions match TRBD2. Germline V gene sequence: CDR1 MNHNS, CDR2 SASEGT. The CDR3 runs 14 residues. J gave up 10 bases and V 3 bases, and 11 bases lay outside the gene matches.

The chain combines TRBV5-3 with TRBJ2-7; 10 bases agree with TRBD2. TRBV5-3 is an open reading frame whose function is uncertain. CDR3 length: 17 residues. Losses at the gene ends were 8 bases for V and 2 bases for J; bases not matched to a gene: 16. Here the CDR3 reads CARGFLAGVYLAYEQYF. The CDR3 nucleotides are TGTGCCAGGGGATTTCTAGCGGGAGTTTACCTTGCCTACGAGCAGTACTTC.

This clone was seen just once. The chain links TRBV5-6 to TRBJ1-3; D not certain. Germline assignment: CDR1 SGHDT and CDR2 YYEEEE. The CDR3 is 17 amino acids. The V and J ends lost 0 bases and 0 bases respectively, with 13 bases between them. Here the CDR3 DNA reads TGTGCCAGCAGCTTGGGTTCGCACGCGAGCTCTGGAAACACCATATATTTT. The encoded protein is CASSLGSHASSGNTIYF.

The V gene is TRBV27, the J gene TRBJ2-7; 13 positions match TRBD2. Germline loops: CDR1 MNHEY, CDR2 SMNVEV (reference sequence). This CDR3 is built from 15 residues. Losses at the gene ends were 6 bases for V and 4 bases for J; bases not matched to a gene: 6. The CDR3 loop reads CASRGPGLAGYEQYF. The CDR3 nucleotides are TGTGCCAGCAGGGGACCGGGACTAGCGGGATACGAGCAGTACTTC.

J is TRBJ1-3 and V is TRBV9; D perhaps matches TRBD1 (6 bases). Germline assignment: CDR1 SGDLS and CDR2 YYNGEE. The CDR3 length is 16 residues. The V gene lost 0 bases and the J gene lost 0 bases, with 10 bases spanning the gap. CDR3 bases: TGTGCCAGCAGCGTAGTTGGGGGCGGCTCTGGAAACACCATATATTTT. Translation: CASSVVGGGSGNTIYF.